A single sample gave rise to the 6 T cell receptor beta chains below, sequenced in a study of neurological immune-mediated disorders. MiXCR, applied by TCRdb to the 5' RACE reads, yields one record per CDR3 protein. The top ten clones hold 20% to 25% of a sample with 50,000 or so distinct CDR3 sequences, more than 20% of them seen once. The source material was PBMCs. The source is a woman between 70 and 85 years old in good health.

The chain employs TRBV18 and TRBJ1-1, with D possibly being TRBD1 (6 bases). V was shortened by 6 bases and J by 0 bases, with 11 bases between the two germline ends. CDR1 is KGHSH, CDR2 LQKENI, per germline. The CDR3 loop spans 14 amino acids. CDR3 sequence reads: CASSQQGVNTEAFF. The CDR3 DNA sequence: TGTGCCAGCTCTCAACAGGGAGTGAACACTGAAGCTTTCTTT.

The rearrangement uses TRBV11-2 and TRBJ1-2; D call uncertain. The CDR3 extends over 14 amino acids. The V end was cut by 3 bases, the J end by 4 bases, with 12 bases between. The germline gives CDR1 SGHAT, CDR2 FQNNGV. CDR3: CASSFPRVLYGYTF. The CDR3 DNA reads TGTGCCAGCAGCTTCCCACGTGTACTCTATGGCTACACCTTC.

This clonotype was seen a few times. The V and J genes are TRBV14 and TRBJ2-5, with D possibly being TRBD1 (6 bases). Between the trimmed V and J ends, which lost 4 bases and 5 bases, there was a span of 14 bases. CDR1 SGHDN and CDR2 FVKESK come from the germline V gene. CDR3 length: 14 amino acids. The CDR3 is CASSLLGARETQYF. CDR3 bases: TGTGCCAGCAGCCTCCTGGGGGCCCGGGAGACCCAGTACTTC.

The chain joins TRBV5-1 to TRBJ2-3; D is unresolved. Per the germline V gene, CDR1 is SGHRS and CDR2 is YFSETQ. With 5 bases removed from V and 8 bases from J, the gap between germline ends came to 12 bases. The CDR3 totals 12 residues. The CDR3 region is CASRFWPTTQYF. CDR3 bases: TGCGCCAGCAGATTCTGGCCTACTACGCAGTATTTT. The full variable domain, in which reference TRBV5-1 and TRBJ2-3 provide the parts outside the CDR3, is KAGVTQTPRYLIKTRGQQVTLSCSPISGHRSVSWYQQTPGQGLQFLFEYFSETQRNKGNFPGRFSGRQFSNSRSEMNVSTLELGDSALYLCASRFWPTTQYFGPGTRLTVL.

This clonotype was observed many times. This chain uses TRBV20-1 with TRBJ2-3; D call uncertain. Trimming took 0 bases from V and 2 from J, leaving 15 bases between them. The CDR3 extends over 16 amino acids. Germline loops: CDR1 DFQATT, CDR2 SNEGSKA (reference sequence). CDR3 DNA: TGCAGTGCTAGAGATCGCGAAACGGAAGCCACAGATACGCAGTATTTT. Translation gives CSARDRETEATDTQYF.

The V gene is TRBV19, the J gene TRBJ2-2; 9 bases align to TRBD1. CDR3 length equals 14 residues. In germline, CDR1 is LNHDA, CDR2 SQIVND (reference sequence). The V segment lost 6 bases and the J segment 2 bases; nucleotides outside the gene matches: 1. CDR3 DNA: TGTGCCAGTAGGGGACAGGGTAACACCGGGGAGCTGTTTTTT. It yields the protein CASRGQGNTGELFF.